This record covers a single T cell receptor beta chain. The antigen is unknown. The data belong to a study of cytomegalovirus exposure and HLA in healthy donors. Points from the study as a whole: TCR beta sequences reportedly predicted the HLA-A and HLA-B alleles of most subjects accurately. Per a prior analysis, the majority of TCR beta V segments were productive roughly 87% or roughly 30% of the time. At a 0.05 false discovery rate, a later analysis found some 18,000 TCR beta sequences to be associated with HLA alleles.

Trimming at V came to 2 bases and at J to 9 bases, leaving 6 bases not matched to a gene. The CDR3 runs 14 residues. CDR1 is LGHNA and CDR2 is YSLEER in the germline V gene. The primer mix had 60 Vbeta and 13 Jbeta primers. Produced via immunoSEQ multiplex PCR; TCRdb's table is partial and in-frame only. The profile shows about 180,000 clones, around 80% of them singletons. The sample consisted of PBMCs. V is TRBV4-3 and J is TRBJ2-1; TRBD1 matches 8 bases. The receptor's source is a woman aged 30 to 39 in good health and CMV-seropositive. DNA for the CDR3: TGCGCCAGCAGCCAATTGGACAGGGCAACTGAGCAGTTCTTC. Its protein is CASSQLDRATEQFF.